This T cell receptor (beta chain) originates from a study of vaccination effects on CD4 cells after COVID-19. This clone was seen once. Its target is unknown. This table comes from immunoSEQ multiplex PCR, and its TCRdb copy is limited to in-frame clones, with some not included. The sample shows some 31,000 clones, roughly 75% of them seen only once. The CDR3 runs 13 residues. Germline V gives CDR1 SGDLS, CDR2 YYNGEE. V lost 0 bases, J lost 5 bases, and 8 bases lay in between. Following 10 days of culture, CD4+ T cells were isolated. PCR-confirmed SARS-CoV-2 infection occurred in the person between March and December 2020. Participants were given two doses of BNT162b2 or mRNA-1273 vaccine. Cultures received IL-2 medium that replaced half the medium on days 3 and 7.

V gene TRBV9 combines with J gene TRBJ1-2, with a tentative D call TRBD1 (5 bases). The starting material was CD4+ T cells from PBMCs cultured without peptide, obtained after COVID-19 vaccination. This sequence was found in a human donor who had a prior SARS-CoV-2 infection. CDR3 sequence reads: CASSVGGDYGYTF. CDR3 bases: TGTGCCAGCAGCGTAGGGGGCGATTATGGCTACACCTTC.